Listed below are T cell receptor beta chains from one sample, sequenced in a study of T cell clusters in autoimmune cytopenias. TCRdb re-analyzed the multiplex PCR reads; it lists each CDR3 protein once, without DNA. This repertoire includes roughly 4,200 distinct CDR3 sequences. These records were also assigned to another study, of T cell repertoires in aging, cancer and after chemotherapy.

The sequenced sample was peripheral blood. The source is a human donor in good health. CDR3s include the opening cysteine and the closing phenylalanine or tryptophan. The order of the fields is clone size, CDR3 length, V gene, J gene, CDR3 protein. Clone size is shown for a subset of rows, as once, few, many or a class of expanded clone.

clone_size: .
cdr3_length: 11
v_call: TRBV6-5
j_call: TRBJ2-5
cdr3_aa: CATMGKETQYF

clone_size: .
cdr3_length: 16
v_call: TRBV20-1
j_call: TRBJ1-1
cdr3_aa: CSARDQGRGRPAEAFF

clone_size: .
cdr3_length: 15
v_call: TRBV9
j_call: TRBJ2-1
cdr3_aa: CASSHQGNSYNEQFF

clone_size: .
cdr3_length: 15
v_call: TRBV6-1
j_call: TRBJ1-1
cdr3_aa: CASSVAPVDAGGAFF

clone_size: medium-sized
cdr3_length: 13
v_call: TRBV29-1
j_call: TRBJ2-7
cdr3_aa: CSVDGGSRYEQYF

clone_size: .
cdr3_length: 15
v_call: TRBV5-1
j_call: TRBJ1-6
cdr3_aa: CASSLGIDEYSPLHF

clone_size: medium-sized
cdr3_length: 12
v_call: TRBV12-3/TRBV12-4
j_call: TRBJ1-1
cdr3_aa: CASRGDSLSAFF

clone_size: medium-sized
cdr3_length: 14
v_call: TRBV5-4
j_call: TRBJ2-7
cdr3_aa: CASSLGTGATNRYF

clone_size: medium-sized
cdr3_length: 12
v_call: TRBV29-1
j_call: TRBJ1-1
cdr3_aa: CSAATTNTEAFF

clone_size: medium-sized
cdr3_length: 15
v_call: TRBV19
j_call: TRBJ1-3
cdr3_aa: CASSSESYSGNTIYF

clone_size: .
cdr3_length: 14
v_call: TRBV12-3/TRBV12-4
j_call: TRBJ1-6
cdr3_aa: CASSLDRGFSPLHF

clone_size: medium-sized
cdr3_length: 12
v_call: TRBV6-5
j_call: TRBJ2-1
cdr3_aa: CASSPRGIEQFF

clone_size: medium-sized
cdr3_length: 13
v_call: TRBV6-1
j_call: TRBJ2-4
cdr3_aa: CASSEVAGNIQYF

clone_size: .
cdr3_length: 15
v_call: TRBV7-7
j_call: TRBJ2-2
cdr3_aa: CASSLVGARTGELFF

clone_size: .
cdr3_length: 14
v_call: TRBV12-3/TRBV12-4
j_call: TRBJ1-2
cdr3_aa: CASSPDRGRGGYTF

clone_size: .
cdr3_length: 14
v_call: TRBV5-1
j_call: TRBJ1-5
cdr3_aa: CASSLGQGSQPQHF

clone_size: medium-sized
cdr3_length: 13
v_call: TRBV12-3/TRBV12-4
j_call: TRBJ1-1
cdr3_aa: CASSSTGRTEAFF

clone_size: medium-sized
cdr3_length: 14
v_call: TRBV13
j_call: TRBJ2-3
cdr3_aa: CASSLGGSTHTQYF

clone_size: medium-sized
cdr3_length: 17
v_call: TRBV10-3
j_call: TRBJ2-2
cdr3_aa: CAISESMRGGNTGELFF

clone_size: .
cdr3_length: 15
v_call: TRBV5-1
j_call: TRBJ2-3
cdr3_aa: CASSLDRQPTDTQYF

clone_size: .
cdr3_length: 14
v_call: TRBV6-5
j_call: TRBJ1-2
cdr3_aa: CASSHNRDNYGYTF

clone_size: .
cdr3_length: 15
v_call: TRBV7-2
j_call: TRBJ1-6
cdr3_aa: CASSSFTGRNSPLHF

clone_size: medium-sized
cdr3_length: 16
v_call: TRBV5-4
j_call: TRBJ2-5
cdr3_aa: CASSFPAGATQETQYF

clone_size: medium-sized
cdr3_length: 15
v_call: TRBV19
j_call: TRBJ1-3
cdr3_aa: CASSKTGTSGNTIYF

clone_size: .
cdr3_length: 14
v_call: TRBV27
j_call: TRBJ2-5
cdr3_aa: CASRRGGLQETQYF

clone_size: medium-sized
cdr3_length: 15
v_call: TRBV7-9
j_call: TRBJ2-6
cdr3_aa: CASSPALSGANVLTF

clone_size: medium-sized
cdr3_length: 15
v_call: TRBV5-6
j_call: TRBJ2-3
cdr3_aa: CASSFGLQGADTQYF

clone_size: medium-sized
cdr3_length: 15
v_call: TRBV19
j_call: TRBJ1-5
cdr3_aa: CASSMGGGRGQPQHF

clone_size: .
cdr3_length: 14
v_call: TRBV20-1
j_call: TRBJ2-5
cdr3_aa: CSAAGTGGQETQYF

clone_size: medium-sized
cdr3_length: 17
v_call: TRBV5-6
j_call: TRBJ1-3
cdr3_aa: CASSLAQGALSGNTIYF

clone_size: medium-sized
cdr3_length: 13
v_call: TRBV6-5
j_call: TRBJ2-5
cdr3_aa: CASSREIQETQYF

clone_size: medium-sized
cdr3_length: 16
v_call: TRBV12-3/TRBV12-4
j_call: TRBJ1-2
cdr3_aa: CASSLGAGGSPGGYTF

clone_size: medium-sized
cdr3_length: 15
v_call: TRBV5-6
j_call: TRBJ2-7
cdr3_aa: CASSLLGQGRYEQYF

clone_size: medium-sized
cdr3_length: 12
v_call: TRBV12-3/TRBV12-4
j_call: TRBJ1-4
cdr3_aa: CASSLTIEKLFF

clone_size: .
cdr3_length: 14
v_call: TRBV5-1
j_call: TRBJ1-4
cdr3_aa: CASSVQGVYEKLFF

clone_size: .
cdr3_length: 14
v_call: TRBV12-3/TRBV12-4
j_call: TRBJ1-1
cdr3_aa: CASSSGTGQTEAFF

clone_size: .
cdr3_length: 16
v_call: TRBV12-3/TRBV12-4
j_call: TRBJ1-6
cdr3_aa: CASSLWDQGYGSPLHF

clone_size: medium-sized
cdr3_length: 16
v_call: TRBV12-3/TRBV12-4
j_call: TRBJ1-2
cdr3_aa: CASSSRPGQGRGGYTF

clone_size: medium-sized
cdr3_length: 14
v_call: TRBV6-5
j_call: TRBJ2-7
cdr3_aa: CASSYSIGGYEQYF

clone_size: .
cdr3_length: 12
v_call: TRBV7-9
j_call: TRBJ1-6
cdr3_aa: CASSLVNSPLHF

clone_size: medium-sized
cdr3_length: 13
v_call: TRBV6-5
j_call: TRBJ1-2
cdr3_aa: CASREQGAKGYTF

clone_size: medium-sized
cdr3_length: 11
v_call: TRBV6-6
j_call: TRBJ2-1
cdr3_aa: CASSYGTEQFF

clone_size: .
cdr3_length: 17
v_call: TRBV10-3
j_call: TRBJ1-1
cdr3_aa: CAISESLGGLLGSEAFF

clone_size: .
cdr3_length: 14
v_call: TRBV7-9
j_call: TRBJ2-1
cdr3_aa: CASSFPGLRDEQFF

clone_size: medium-sized
cdr3_length: 14
v_call: TRBV18
j_call: TRBJ2-3
cdr3_aa: CASSRDLGGDTQYF

clone_size: .
cdr3_length: 14
v_call: TRBV5-1
j_call: TRBJ2-7
cdr3_aa: CASSLDREGYEQYF

clone_size: medium-sized
cdr3_length: 11
v_call: TRBV5-5
j_call: TRBJ2-7
cdr3_aa: CASSRLYEQYF

clone_size: .
cdr3_length: 13
v_call: TRBV19
j_call: TRBJ2-2
cdr3_aa: CAGGGTVAGELFF

clone_size: medium-sized
cdr3_length: 11
v_call: TRBV6-5
j_call: TRBJ1-1
cdr3_aa: CASRENTEAFF

clone_size: medium-sized
cdr3_length: 18
v_call: TRBV5-4
j_call: TRBJ1-4
cdr3_aa: CASSFITGAQATNEKLFF

clone_size: .
cdr3_length: 13
v_call: TRBV5-1
j_call: TRBJ1-1
cdr3_aa: CASSPQANTEAFF